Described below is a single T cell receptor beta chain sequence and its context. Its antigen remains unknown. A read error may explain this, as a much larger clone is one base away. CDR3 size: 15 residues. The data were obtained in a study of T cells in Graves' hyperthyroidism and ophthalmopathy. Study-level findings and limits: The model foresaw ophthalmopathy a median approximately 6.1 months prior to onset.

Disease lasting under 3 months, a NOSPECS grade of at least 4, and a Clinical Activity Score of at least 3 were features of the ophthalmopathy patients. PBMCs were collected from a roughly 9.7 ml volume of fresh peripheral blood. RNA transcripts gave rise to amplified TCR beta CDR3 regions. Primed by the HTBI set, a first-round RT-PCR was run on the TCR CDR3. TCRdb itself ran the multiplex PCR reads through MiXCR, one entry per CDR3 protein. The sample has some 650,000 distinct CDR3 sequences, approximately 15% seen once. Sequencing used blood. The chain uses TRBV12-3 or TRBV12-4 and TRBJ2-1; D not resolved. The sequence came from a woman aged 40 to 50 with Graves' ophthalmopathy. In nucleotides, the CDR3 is TGTGCCAGCAGTTTAGTAACGAGCTCCTACAGTGAGCAGTTCTTC. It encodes CASSLVTSSYSEQFF.